The present entry profiles one TCR beta chain with its context. Germline values: CDR1 MGHRA, CDR2 YSYEKL. The CDR3 consists of 17 residues. V lost 1 base and J lost 4, with 18 bases in between. The entry originates in a study of cytomegalovirus exposure and HLA in healthy donors. For the study at large: For the roughly 400 genotyped donors, roughly 80% fell within the Caucasian-associated ancestry cluster.

The PCR had 60 Vbeta and 13 Jbeta primers. The protocol was immunoSEQ multiplex PCR, while the TCRdb copy is restricted to in-frame clones and leaves out a portion. The table includes about 120,000 clones, 72% detected once. The chain joins TRBV4-1 to TRBJ2-3; the D gene is possibly TRBD1 (6 bases). Sequenced material: PBMCs. The sequence derives from a man aged 30 to 39 in good health and CMV-seronegative. The CDR3 nucleotides are TGCGCCAGCAGCCAAGCTGTCAGGGGCCCCGGGGCAGATACGCAGTATTTT. Its protein is CASSQAVRGPGADTQYF.